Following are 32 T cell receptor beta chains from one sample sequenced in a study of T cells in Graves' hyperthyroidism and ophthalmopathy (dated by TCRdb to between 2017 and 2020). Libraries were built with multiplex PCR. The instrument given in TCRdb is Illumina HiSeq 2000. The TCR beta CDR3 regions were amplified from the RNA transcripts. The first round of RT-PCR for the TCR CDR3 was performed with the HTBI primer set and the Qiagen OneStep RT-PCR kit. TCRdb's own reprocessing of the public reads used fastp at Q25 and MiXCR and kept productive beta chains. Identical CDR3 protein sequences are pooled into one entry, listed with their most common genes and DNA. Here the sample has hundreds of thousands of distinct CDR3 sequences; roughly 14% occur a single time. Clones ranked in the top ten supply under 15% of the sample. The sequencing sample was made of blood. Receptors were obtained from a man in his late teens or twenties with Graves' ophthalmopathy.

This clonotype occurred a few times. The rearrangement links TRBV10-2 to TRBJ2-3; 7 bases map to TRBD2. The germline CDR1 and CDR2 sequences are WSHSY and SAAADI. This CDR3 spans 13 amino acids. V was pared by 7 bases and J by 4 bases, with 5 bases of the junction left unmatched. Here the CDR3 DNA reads TGCGCCAGCAATCACGGGGGGTCAGATACGCAGTATTTT. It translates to CASNHGGSDTQYF.

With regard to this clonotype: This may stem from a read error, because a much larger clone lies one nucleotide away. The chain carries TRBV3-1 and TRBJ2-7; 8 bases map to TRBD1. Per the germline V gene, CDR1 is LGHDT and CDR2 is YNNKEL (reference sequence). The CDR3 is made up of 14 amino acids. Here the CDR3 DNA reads TGTGCCAGCAGCCCAGGGGGCAGCTCCTACAAGCAGTACTTC. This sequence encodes CASSPGGSSYKQYF.

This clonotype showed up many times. CDR3 nucleotide sequence: TGTGCCACCAGTGATTTTGACTACCGGGAGCAGTTCTTC. Translation gives CATSDFDYREQFF. The chain carries TRBV24-1 and TRBJ2-1; a possible D gene is TRBD2 (5 bases). CDR1 KGHDR and CDR2 SFDVKD come from the germline V gene. This CDR3 comprises 13 residues. The V and J ends lost 1 base and 10 bases respectively, with 10 bases between them.

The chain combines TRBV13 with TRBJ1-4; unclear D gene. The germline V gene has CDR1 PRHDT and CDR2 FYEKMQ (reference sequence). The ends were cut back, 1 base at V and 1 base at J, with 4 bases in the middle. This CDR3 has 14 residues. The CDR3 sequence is CASSLEKTNEKLFF. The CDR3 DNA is TGTGCCAGCAGCTTAGAAAAAACTAATGAAAAACTGTTTTTT.

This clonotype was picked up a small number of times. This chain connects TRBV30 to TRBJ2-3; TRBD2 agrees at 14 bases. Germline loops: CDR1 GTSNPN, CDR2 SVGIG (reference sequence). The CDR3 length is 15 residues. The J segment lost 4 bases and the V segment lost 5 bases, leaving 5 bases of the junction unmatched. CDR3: CAWARGLAGADTQYF. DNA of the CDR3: TGTGCCTGGGCCCGGGGACTAGCGGGAGCAGATACGCAGTATTTT.

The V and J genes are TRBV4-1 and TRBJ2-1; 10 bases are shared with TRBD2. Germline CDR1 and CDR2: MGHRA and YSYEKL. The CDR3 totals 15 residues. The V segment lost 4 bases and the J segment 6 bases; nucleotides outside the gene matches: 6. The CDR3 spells CASSLLAGESNEQFF. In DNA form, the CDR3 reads TGCGCCAGCAGCCTCCTAGCGGGAGAGAGCAATGAGCAGTTCTTC.

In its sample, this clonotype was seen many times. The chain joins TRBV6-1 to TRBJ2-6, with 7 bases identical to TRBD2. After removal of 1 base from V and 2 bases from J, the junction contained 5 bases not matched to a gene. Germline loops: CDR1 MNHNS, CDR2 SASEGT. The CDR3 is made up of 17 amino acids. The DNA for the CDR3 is TGTGCCAGCAGTGAAGTGCGGGAGAGGGCTGGGGCCAACGTCCTGACTTTC. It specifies CASSEVRERAGANVLTF.

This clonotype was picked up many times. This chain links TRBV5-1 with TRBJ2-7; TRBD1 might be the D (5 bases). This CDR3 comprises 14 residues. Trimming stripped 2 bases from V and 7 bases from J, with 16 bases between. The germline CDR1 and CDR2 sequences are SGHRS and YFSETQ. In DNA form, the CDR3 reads TGCGCCAGCAGCTTTGGCAGCAGGGCCCGGGAGCAGTACTTC. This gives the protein CASSFGSRAREQYF.

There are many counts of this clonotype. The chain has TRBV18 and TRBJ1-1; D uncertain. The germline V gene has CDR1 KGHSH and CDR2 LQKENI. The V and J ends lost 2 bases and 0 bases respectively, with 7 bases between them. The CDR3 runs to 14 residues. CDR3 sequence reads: CASSPVDMNTEAFF. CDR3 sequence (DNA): TGTGCCAGCTCACCAGTAGACATGAACACTGAAGCTTTCTTT.

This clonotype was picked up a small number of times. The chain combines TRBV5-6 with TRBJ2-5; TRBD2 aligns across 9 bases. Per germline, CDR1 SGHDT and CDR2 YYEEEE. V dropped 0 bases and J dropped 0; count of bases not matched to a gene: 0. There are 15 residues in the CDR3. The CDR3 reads CASSLGTSDQETQYF. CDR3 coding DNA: TGTGCCAGCAGCTTGGGGACTAGCGACCAAGAGACCCAGTACTTC.

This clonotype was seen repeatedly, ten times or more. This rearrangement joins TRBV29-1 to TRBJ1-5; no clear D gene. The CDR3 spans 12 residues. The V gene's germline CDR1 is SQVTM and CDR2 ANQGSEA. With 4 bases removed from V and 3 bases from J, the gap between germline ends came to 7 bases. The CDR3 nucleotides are TGCAGCGTTGGCACTGACAATCAGCCCCAGCATTTT. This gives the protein CSVGTDNQPQHF.

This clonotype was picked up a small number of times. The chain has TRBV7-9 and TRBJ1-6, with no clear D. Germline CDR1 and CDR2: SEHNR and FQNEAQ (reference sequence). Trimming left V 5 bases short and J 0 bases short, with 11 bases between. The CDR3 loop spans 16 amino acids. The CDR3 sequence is CASSVSLGSYNSPLHF. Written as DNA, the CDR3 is TGTGCCAGCAGCGTTTCCCTGGGCTCCTATAATTCACCCCTCCACTTT.

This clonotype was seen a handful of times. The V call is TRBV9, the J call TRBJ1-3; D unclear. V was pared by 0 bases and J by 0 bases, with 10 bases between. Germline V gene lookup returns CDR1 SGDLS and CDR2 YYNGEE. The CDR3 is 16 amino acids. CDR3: CASSVGLPLSGNTIYF. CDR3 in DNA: TGTGCCAGCAGCGTAGGGCTTCCACTCTCTGGAAACACCATATATTTT.

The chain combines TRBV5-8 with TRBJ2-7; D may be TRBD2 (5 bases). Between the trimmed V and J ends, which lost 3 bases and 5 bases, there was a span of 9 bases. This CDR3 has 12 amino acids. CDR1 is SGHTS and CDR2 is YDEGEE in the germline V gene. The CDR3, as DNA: TGTGCCAGCAGCTGGACTCAAAACGAGCAGTACTTC. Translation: CASSWTQNEQYF.

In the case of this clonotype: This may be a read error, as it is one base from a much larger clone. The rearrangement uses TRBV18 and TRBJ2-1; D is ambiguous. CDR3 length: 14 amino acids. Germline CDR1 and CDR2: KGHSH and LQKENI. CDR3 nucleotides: TGTGTCAGCTCACCACGTCAGGAAAATAATGAGCAGTTCTTC. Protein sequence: CVSSPRQENNEQFF.

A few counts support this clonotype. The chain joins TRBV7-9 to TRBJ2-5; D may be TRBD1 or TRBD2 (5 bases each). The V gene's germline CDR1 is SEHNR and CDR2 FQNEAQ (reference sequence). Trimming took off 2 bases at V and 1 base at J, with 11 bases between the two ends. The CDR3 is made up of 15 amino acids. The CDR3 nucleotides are TGTGCCAGCAGCTTACACCGGGACCTCCAAGAGACCCAGTACTTC. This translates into CASSLHRDLQETQYF.

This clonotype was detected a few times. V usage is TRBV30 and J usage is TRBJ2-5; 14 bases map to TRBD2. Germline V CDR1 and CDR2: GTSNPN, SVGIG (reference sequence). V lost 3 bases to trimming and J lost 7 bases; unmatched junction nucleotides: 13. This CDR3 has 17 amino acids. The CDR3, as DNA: TGTGCCTGGAGCGATACCCCGACTAGCGGGAGGGGGGGGACCCAGTACTTC. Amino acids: CAWSDTPTSGRGGTQYF.

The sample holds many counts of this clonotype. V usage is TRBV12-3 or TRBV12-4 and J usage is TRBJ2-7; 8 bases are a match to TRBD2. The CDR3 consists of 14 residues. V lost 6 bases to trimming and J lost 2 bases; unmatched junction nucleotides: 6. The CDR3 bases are TGTGCCAGCAGAAAACGGGGGGGCCCCTACGAGCAGTACTTC. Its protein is CASRKRGGPYEQYF.

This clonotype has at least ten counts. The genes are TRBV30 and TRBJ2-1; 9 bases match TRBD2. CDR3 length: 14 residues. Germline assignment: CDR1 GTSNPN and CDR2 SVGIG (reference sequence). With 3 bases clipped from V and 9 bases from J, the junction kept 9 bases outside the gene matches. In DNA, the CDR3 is TGTGCCTGGAGCAGTAGCGGGGGTCTTGGTGAGCAGTTCTTC. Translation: CAWSSSGGLGEQFF.

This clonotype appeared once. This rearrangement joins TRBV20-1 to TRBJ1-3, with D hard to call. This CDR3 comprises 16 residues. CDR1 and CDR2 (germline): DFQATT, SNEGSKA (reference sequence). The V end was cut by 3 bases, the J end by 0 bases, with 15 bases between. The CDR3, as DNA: TGCAGTGCTAGGGATTGGGCGGAAGACTCTGGAAACACCATATATTTT. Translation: CSARDWAEDSGNTIYF.

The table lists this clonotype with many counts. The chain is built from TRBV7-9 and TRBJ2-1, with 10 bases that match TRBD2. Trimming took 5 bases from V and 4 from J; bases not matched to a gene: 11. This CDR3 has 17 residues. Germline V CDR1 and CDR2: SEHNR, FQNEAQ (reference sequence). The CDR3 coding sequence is TGTGCCAGCAGCCCCGCGGTAGCGGGGGGCCTATACAATGAGCAGTTCTTC. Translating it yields CASSPAVAGGLYNEQFF.

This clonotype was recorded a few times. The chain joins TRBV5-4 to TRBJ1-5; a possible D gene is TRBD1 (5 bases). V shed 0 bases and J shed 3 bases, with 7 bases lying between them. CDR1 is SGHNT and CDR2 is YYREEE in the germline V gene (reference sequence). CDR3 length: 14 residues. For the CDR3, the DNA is TGTGCCAGCAGCTTGGGGGGGGACAATCAGCCCCAGCATTTT. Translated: CASSLGGDNQPQHF.

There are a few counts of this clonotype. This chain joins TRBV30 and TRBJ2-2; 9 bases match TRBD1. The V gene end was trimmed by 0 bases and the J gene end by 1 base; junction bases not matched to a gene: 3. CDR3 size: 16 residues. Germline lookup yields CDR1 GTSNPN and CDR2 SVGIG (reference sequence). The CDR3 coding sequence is TGTGCCTGGAGTGTAACGGGACAGGGGAACACCGGGGAGCTGTTTTTT. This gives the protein CAWSVTGQGNTGELFF.

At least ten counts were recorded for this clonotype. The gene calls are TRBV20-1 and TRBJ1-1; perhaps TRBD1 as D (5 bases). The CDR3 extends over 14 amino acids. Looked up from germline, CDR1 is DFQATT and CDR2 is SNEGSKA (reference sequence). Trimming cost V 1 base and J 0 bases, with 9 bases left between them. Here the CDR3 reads CSARVGLLNTEAFF. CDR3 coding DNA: TGCAGTGCTAGAGTGGGACTGTTGAACACTGAAGCTTTCTTT.

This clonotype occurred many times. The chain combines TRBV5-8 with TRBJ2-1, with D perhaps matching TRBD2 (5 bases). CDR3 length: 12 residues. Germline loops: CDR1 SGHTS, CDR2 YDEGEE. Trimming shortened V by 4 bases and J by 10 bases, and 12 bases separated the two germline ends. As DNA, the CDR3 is TGTGCCAGCAGCCCCGGACTTGCCGAGCAGTTCTTC. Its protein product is CASSPGLAEQFF.

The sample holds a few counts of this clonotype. The CDR3 reads CASSPFTLVGYYNEQFF. The CDR3 nucleotides read TGTGCCAGCAGCCCCTTTACGTTGGTAGGCTACTACAATGAGCAGTTCTTC. J is TRBJ2-1 and V is TRBV12-3 or TRBV12-4; the D is unclear. The CDR3 runs to 17 residues. V lost 6 bases, J lost 3 bases, and 21 bases lay in between.

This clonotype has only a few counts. This CDR3 is CASSLAIGGGNEKLFF. The CDR3 DNA is TGTGCCAGCAGCTTAGCGATCGGCGGAGGAAATGAAAAACTGTTTTTT. The V call is TRBV7-9, the J call TRBJ1-4; D is ambiguous. The CDR3 is made up of 16 amino acids. Germline CDR1 reads SEHNR; CDR2 reads FQNEAQ (reference sequence). V was shortened by 0 bases and J by 5 bases, with 13 bases between the two germline ends.

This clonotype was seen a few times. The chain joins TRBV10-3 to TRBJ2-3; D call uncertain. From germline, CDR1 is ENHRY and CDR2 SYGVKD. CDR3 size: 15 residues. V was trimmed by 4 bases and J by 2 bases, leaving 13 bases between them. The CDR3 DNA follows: TGTGCCATCAGTGGTAGCCTCTCCAACACAGATACGCAGTATTTT. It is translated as CAISGSLSNTDTQYF.

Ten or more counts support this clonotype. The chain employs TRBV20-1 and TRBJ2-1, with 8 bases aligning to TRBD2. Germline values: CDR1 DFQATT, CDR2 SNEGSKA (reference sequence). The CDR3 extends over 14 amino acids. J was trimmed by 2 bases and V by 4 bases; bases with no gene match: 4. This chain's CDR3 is CSANVAGTYNEQFF. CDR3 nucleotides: TGCAGTGCTAATGTAGCGGGAACCTACAATGAGCAGTTCTTC.

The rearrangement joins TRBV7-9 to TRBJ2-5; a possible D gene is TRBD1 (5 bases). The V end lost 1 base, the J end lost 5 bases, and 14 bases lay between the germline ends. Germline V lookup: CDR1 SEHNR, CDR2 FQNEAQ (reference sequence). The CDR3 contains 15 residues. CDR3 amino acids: CASSLVGVAIETQYF. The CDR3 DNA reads TGTGCCAGCAGCTTAGTAGGGGTTGCTATTGAGACCCAGTACTTC. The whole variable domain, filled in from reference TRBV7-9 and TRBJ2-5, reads DTGVSQNPRHKITKRGQNVTFRCDPISEHNRLYWYRQTLGQGPEFLTYFQNEAQLEKSRLLSDRFSAERPKGSFSTLEIQRTEQGDSAMYLCASSLVGVAIETQYFGPGTRLLVL.

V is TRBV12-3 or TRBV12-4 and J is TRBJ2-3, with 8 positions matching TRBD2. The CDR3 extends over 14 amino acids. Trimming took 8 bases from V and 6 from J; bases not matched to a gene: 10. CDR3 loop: CASVGGGGFDTQYF. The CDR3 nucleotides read TGTGCCAGCGTCGGGGGGGGGGGGTTCGATACGCAGTATTTT.

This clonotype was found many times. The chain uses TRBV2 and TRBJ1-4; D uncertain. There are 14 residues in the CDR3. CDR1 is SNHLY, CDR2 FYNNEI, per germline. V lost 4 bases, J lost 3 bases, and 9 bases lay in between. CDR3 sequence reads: CASSATEPNEKLFF. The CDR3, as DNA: TGTGCCAGCAGTGCCACAGAGCCTAATGAAAAACTGTTTTTT.